This entry lists 12 T cell receptor beta chains sequenced from one sample in a study of T-cell memory formation after mild COVID-19. TCRdb called the 5' RACE reads again in MiXCR, with one record for every CDR3 protein. The sample yields around 470,000 distinct CDR3 sequences, roughly 20% seen once. The sequencing input was PBMCs or a T cell subset sorted from them (not recorded which). The receptors come from an adult woman who had mild COVID-19 (a few samples of this study predate the infection). Cell type and time point are not known.

The chain combines TRBV6-5 with TRBJ2-3; 7 positions match TRBD1. This CDR3 region has 15 residues. CDR1 MNHEY and CDR2 SVGAGI come from the germline V gene. The J segment lost 2 bases and the V segment lost 6 bases, leaving 8 bases of the junction unmatched. The CDR3 spells CASRDTQGITDTQYF. The CDR3 nucleotides are TGTGCCAGCAGGGATACACAGGGGATCACAGATACGCAGTATTTT.

The V gene is TRBV29-1, the J gene TRBJ2-2, with TRBD2 matching over 7 bases. This CDR3 has 14 residues. Germline lookup yields CDR1 SQVTM and CDR2 ANQGSEA. After removal of 5 bases from V and 2 bases from J, the junction contained 5 bases not matched to a gene. The CDR3 reads CSVLRDYNTGELFF. The CDR3 DNA is TGCAGCGTTTTAAGGGACTACAACACCGGGGAGCTGTTTTTT.

This chain uses TRBV7-9 with TRBJ1-1; maybe TRBD1 (5 bases). The CDR3 extends over 13 amino acids. Germline CDR1 is SEHNR and CDR2 is FQNEAQ (reference sequence). Trimming left V 7 bases short and J 6 bases short, with 15 bases between. CDR3 in DNA: TGTGCCAGCACCAGGGAGGATCCCTCTGAAGCTTTCTTT. It specifies CASTREDPSEAFF. Based on the CDR3 plus reference TRBV7-9 and TRBJ1-1, the full variable domain is DTGVSQNPRHKITKRGQNVTFRCDPISEHNRLYWYRQTLGQGPEFLTYFQNEAQLEKSRLLSDRFSAERPKGSFSTLEIQRTEQGDSAMYLCASTREDPSEAFFGQGTRLTVV.

This clonotype came up a few times. CDR3 in DNA: TGTGCCAGCAGCCTACAGGGGGCTTTCGCTGAAGCTTTCTTT. Amino acid sequence: CASSLQGAFAEAFF. The V call is TRBV7-2, the J call TRBJ1-1, with TRBD1 identical over 9 bases. V trimming: 5 bases; J trimming: 6 bases; junction bases outside the gene matches: 7. Germline CDR1 and CDR2: SGHTA and FQGNSA. The CDR3 is made up of 14 amino acids.

This chain uses TRBV5-6 with TRBJ2-3; 8 positions agree with TRBD1. The V gene end was trimmed by 0 bases and the J gene end by 0 bases; junction bases not matched to a gene: 12. CDR3 size: 19 residues. The V gene's germline CDR1 is SGHDT and CDR2 YYEEEE. The DNA of the CDR3 is TGTGCCAGCAGCTTGGTATCCGGGACAGGTTTTTCTAGCACAGATACGCAGTATTTT. Its protein product is CASSLVSGTGFSSTDTQYF.

This chain joins TRBV6-5 and TRBJ2-2; D is possibly TRBD1 (6 bases). Looked up from germline, CDR1 is MNHEY and CDR2 is SVGAGI. The ends were cut back, 4 bases at V and 4 bases at J, with 10 bases in the middle. The CDR3 contains 14 residues. CDR3 region: CASSLDRTTGELFF. The CDR3 coding sequence is TGTGCCAGCAGTTTGGACAGAACCACCGGGGAGCTGTTTTTT.

In its sample, this clonotype ranks as large. This CDR3 is CASSLLGAEQFF. The CDR3 DNA reads as TGTGCCAGCAGCCTCCTAGGAGCCGAGCAGTTCTTC. This chain connects TRBV7-9 to TRBJ2-1, with D unclear. The CDR3 contains 12 residues. The V gene lost 5 bases and the J gene lost 10 bases, with 12 bases spanning the gap. In germline, CDR1 is SEHNR, CDR2 FQNEAQ (reference sequence).

This clonotype was detected only a few times. The chain employs TRBV20-1 and TRBJ2-1, with TRBD2 identical over 10 bases. CDR1 and CDR2 from the germline V gene are DFQATT and SNEGSKA (reference sequence). Trimming at V came to 0 bases and at J to 3 bases, leaving 11 bases not matched to a gene. This CDR3 has 18 amino acids. This CDR3 is CSAREVASGRALYNEQFF. DNA for the CDR3: TGCAGTGCTAGAGAGGTGGCGAGCGGGAGGGCCCTCTACAATGAGCAGTTCTTC.

This chain connects TRBV19 to TRBJ2-7; the D is unclear. Trimming pared 10 bases from V and 2 bases from J, leaving 18 bases between. The CDR3 sequence is 14 residues long. From germline, CDR1 is LNHDA and CDR2 SQIVND (reference sequence). The DNA of the CDR3 is TGTGCCACTAAAGGTCGGCGGCCCACCTACGAGCAGTACTTC. Translating it yields CATKGRRPTYEQYF. Full variable domain (missing parts from reference TRBV19 and TRBJ2-7): DGGITQSPKYLFRKEGQNVTLSCEQNLNHDAMYWYRQDPGQGLRLIYYSQIVNDFQKGDIAEGYSVSREKKESFPLTVTSAQKNPTAFYLCATKGRRPTYEQYFGPGTRLTVT.

The table lists this clonotype with a few counts. This chain joins TRBV7-8 and TRBJ2-1; D is possibly TRBD2 (6 bases). The CDR3 loop spans 13 amino acids. The V end lost 3 bases, the J end lost 4 bases, and 7 bases lay between the germline ends. The germline V gene has CDR1 SGHVS and CDR2 FQNEAQ. CDR3 coding DNA: TGTGCCAGCAGCTTGACTAGATACAATGAGCAGTTCTTC. This translates into CASSLTRYNEQFF.

This clonotype showed up just a few times. The chain carries TRBV29-1 and TRBJ2-2; D is unresolved. CDR3 size: 12 residues. Germline V gives CDR1 SQVTM, CDR2 ANQGSEA. Trimming left V 3 bases short and J 8 bases short, with 10 bases between. The CDR3 DNA sequence: TGCAGCGTTGATTTCTGGCCGGGGGAGCTGTTTTTT. The encoded protein is CSVDFWPGELFF.

This chain's CDR3 is CASSQRLVVAGELFF. The CDR3 DNA is TGTGCCAGCAGTCAACGACTAGTGGTTGCCGGGGAGCTGTTTTTT. The chain uses TRBV11-2 and TRBJ2-2; maybe TRBD2 (6 bases). V dropped 6 bases and J dropped 6 bases, with 17 bases sitting between them. Germline V CDR1 and CDR2: SGHAT, FQNNGV. The CDR3 runs to 15 residues.